A selection of T cell receptor beta chains follows, all from one sample in a study of graft-versus-host responses after intestinal transplantation. Using immunoSEQ multiplex PCR, the repertoire was profiled, and TCRdb retains in-frame clones only, with some absent. Of 73,000 or so clones in the sample, around 90% were seen once. These TCRs' antigens remain unknown. Sequenced here: unstimulated CD8+ T cells sorted from spleen or lymph node cells, sampled before transplant. The receptors here all came from a human donor who was the organ donor for an intestinal transplant. Both conserved end residues are part of each CDR3. A D gene is named only where the DNA matches it firmly. Clone sizes are given selectively: once, few, many, or a class where the clone is expanded.

v_call	clone_size	d_call	j_call	cdr3_aa	cdr3_nt
TRBV10-2	-	-	TRBJ2-1	CASSETGSDEQFF	TGCGCCAGCAGTGAGACAGGGTCCGATGAGCAGTTCTTC
TRBV6-5	-	TRBD2	TRBJ2-3	CASSPSGGAGDTQYF	TGTGCCAGCAGTCCTAGCGGGGGGGCCGGAGATACGCAGTATTTT
TRBV29-1	-	-	TRBJ2-2	CSALWGVVSTGELFF	TGCAGCGCCCTTTGGGGGGTTGTAAGCACCGGGGAGCTGTTTTTT
TRBV10-3	-	-	TRBJ1-2	CAISDEGIYGYTF	TGTGCCATCAGTGATGAGGGAATATATGGCTACACCTTC
TRBV11-2	-	TRBD1	TRBJ1-4	CASSSPLGQGNEKLFF	TGTGCCAGCAGCTCACCTCTAGGACAGGGGAATGAAAAACTGTTTTTT
TRBV9	once	-	TRBJ2-3	CASSVVGRFSTDTQYF	TGTGCCAGCAGCGTAGTGGGCAGGTTTAGCACAGATACGCAGTATTTT
TRBV9	-	-	TRBJ1-4	CASSLSDRRGDEKLFF	TGTGCCAGCAGCTTATCAGACCGGCGGGGAGATGAAAAACTGTTTTTT
TRBV2	-	TRBD1	TRBJ1-1	CASSEDRGHTEAFF	TGTGCCAGCAGTGAGGACAGGGGGCACACTGAAGCTTTCTTT
TRBV7-9	-	TRBD2	TRBJ2-3	CASSFFGGADTQYF	TGTGCCAGCAGCTTCTTTGGGGGGGCAGATACGCAGTATTTT
TRBV6-5	-	-	TRBJ2-1	CASRPGISYNEQFF	TGTGCCAGCAGGCCAGGGATTTCCTACAATGAGCAGTTCTTC
TRBV4-2	-	TRBD2	TRBJ2-1	CASSQEGSGGPNEQFF	TGTGCCAGCAGCCAAGAGGGTAGCGGGGGGCCCAATGAGCAGTTCTTC
TRBV15	-	-	TRBJ2-2	CATSKQRNTGELFF	TGTGCCACCAGCAAACAGAGGAACACCGGGGAGCTGTTTTTT
TRBV27	-	TRBD1	TRBJ1-1	CASSKTGARTEAFF	TGTGCCAGCAGCAAGACAGGGGCCCGCACTGAAGCTTTCTTT
TRBV30	-	-	TRBJ2-2	CAWRVCNGGPSNTGELFF	TGTGCCTGGAGAGTTTGTAACGGGGGGCCATCGAACACCGGGGAGCTGTTTTTT
TRBV27	-	-	TRBJ2-2	CASSLWHPGELFF	TGTGCCAGCAGTCTATGGCACCCCGGGGAGCTGTTTTTT
TRBV5-5	-	-	TRBJ1-2	CASSLDNREPSSLNYGYTF	TGTGCCAGCAGTTTAGATAACAGGGAACCTTCGTCTCTAAACTATGGCTACACCTTC
TRBV5-1	-	TRBD1	TRBJ2-6	CASSSAGTGGSGANVLTF	TGCGCCAGCAGCTCGGCCGGGACAGGGGGCTCTGGGGCCAACGTCCTGACTTTC
TRBV6-5	-	TRBD2	TRBJ2-1	CASSYGTLAEYNEQFF	TGTGCCAGCAGTTACGGGACCCTAGCGGAGTACAATGAGCAGTTCTTC
TRBV7-9	-	-	TRBJ1-1	CASSPPGSEAFF	TGTGCCAGCAGCCCACCAGGAAGCGAAGCTTTCTTT
TRBV11-2	-	TRBD2	TRBJ2-1	CASSLPGGIYNEQFF	TGTGCCAGCAGCTTACCGGGGGGGATCTACAATGAGCAGTTCTTC
TRBV28	-	-	TRBJ1-1	CASSPRTENTEAFF	TGTGCCAGCAGTCCCAGGACAGAGAACACTGAAGCTTTCTTT
TRBV7-8	-	TRBD1	TRBJ1-5	CASSFAGTGGYSNQPQHF	TGTGCCAGCAGCTTTGCCGGGACAGGGGGTTATAGCAATCAGCCCCAGCATTTT
TRBV30	-	-	TRBJ1-1	CAWSHINTEAFF	TGTGCCTGGAGTCACATAAACACTGAAGCTTTCTTT
TRBV27	-	TRBD1	TRBJ1-4	CASSPGTANEKLFF	TGTGCCAGCAGTCCTGGGACAGCAAATGAAAAACTGTTTTTT
TRBV6-6	-	-	TRBJ1-5	CASSYSRGQPQHF	TGTGCCAGCAGTTACTCGCGGGGTCAGCCCCAGCATTTT
TRBV4-3	-	-	TRBJ2-2	CASSQDTIRTANTGELFF	TGCGCCAGCAGCCAAGATACCATCCGGACAGCGAACACCGGGGAGCTGTTTTTT
TRBV14	-	TRBD2	TRBJ2-3	CASSPGGSSTDTQYF	TGTGCCAGCAGCCCGGGAGGATCTAGCACAGATACGCAGTATTTT
TRBV7-8	-	TRBD2	TRBJ2-1	CASSLGAGTSPYNEQFF	TGTGCCAGCAGCTTAGGCGCTGGGACTAGTCCGTACAATGAGCAGTTCTTC
TRBV4-3	-	-	TRBJ1-1	CASSQLAAGTEAFF	TGCGCCAGCAGCCAATTGGCCGCAGGGACTGAAGCTTTCTTT
TRBV5-4	-	-	TRBJ1-1	CASSLEQNTEAFF	TGTGCCAGCAGCTTGGAACAGAACACTGAAGCTTTCTTT
TRBV2	-	-	TRBJ2-6	CASSETSLWGSSGANVLTF	TGTGCCAGCAGTGAAACTAGCTTGTGGGGGAGCTCTGGGGCCAACGTCCTGACTTTC
TRBV4-3	-	-	TRBJ2-2	CASSQGGSGELFF	TGCGCCAGCAGCCAAGGAGGCTCCGGGGAGCTGTTTTTT
TRBV5-6	-	-	TRBJ2-1	CASSLEGRPSSYNEQFF	TGTGCCAGCAGCTTGGAGGGGCGGCCAAGCTCCTACAATGAGCAGTTCTTC
TRBV6-6	-	TRBD2	TRBJ2-1	CASSLQRGPPYNEQFF	TGTGCCAGCAGCCTCCAGCGGGGTCCCCCCTACAATGAGCAGTTCTTC
TRBV28	-	-	TRBJ1-2	CAISGVYGYTF	TGTGCCATCTCAGGGGTCTATGGCTACACCTTC
TRBV6-1	-	-	TRBJ1-2	CASSEDGGATIGYTF	TGTGCCAGCAGTGAGGATGGGGGGGCGACTATTGGCTACACCTTC
TRBV5-6	-	TRBD2	TRBJ2-1	CASSLARRGVYNEQFF	TGTGCCAGCAGCTTGGCACGGCGGGGGGTCTACAATGAGCAGTTCTTC
TRBV27	-	TRBD1	TRBJ1-6	CASAHRGYSPLHF	TGTGCCAGCGCCCACAGGGGCTATTCACCCCTCCACTTT
TRBV4-3	-	TRBD1	TRBJ2-2	CASSQETYDRGIGELFF	TGCGCCAGCAGCCAAGAGACATACGACAGGGGCATCGGGGAGCTGTTTTTT
TRBV5-4	-	-	TRBJ2-2	CASSLGAGGQTGELFF	TGTGCCAGCAGCTTGGGGGCCGGGGGGCAAACCGGGGAGCTGTTTTTT
TRBV13	-	TRBD2	TRBJ2-3	CASSPHLSGGTDTQYF	TGTGCCAGCAGCCCTCACCTTAGCGGGGGCACAGATACGCAGTATTTT
TRBV4-1	-	-	TRBJ1-5	CASSQVTGGPQHF	TGCGCCAGCAGCCAAGTCACGGGGGGGCCCCAGCATTTT
TRBV29-1	-	TRBD2	TRBJ2-1	CSGLAGGTYEQFF	TGCAGCGGATTAGCGGGGGGTACATATGAGCAGTTCTTC
TRBV4-2	-	-	TRBJ1-1	CASSQPLGRGIWAFF	TGTGCCAGCAGCCAACCCCTGGGTAGGGGGATATGGGCTTTCTTT
TRBV2	once	TRBD2	TRBJ2-1	CASWGLYNEQFF	TGTGCCAGCTGGGGACTATACAATGAGCAGTTCTTC
TRBV7-2	-	-	TRBJ1-2	CASSFVKTPYGYTF	TGTGCCAGCAGCTTTGTGAAGACACCCTATGGCTACACCTTC
TRBV28	-	-	TRBJ1-2	CASSIMTDYGYTF	TGTGCCAGCAGCATTATGACAGATTATGGCTACACCTTC
TRBV5-4	-	-	TRBJ1-6	CASSLAQGASSPLHF	TGTGCCAGCAGCTTGGCTCAGGGCGCCTCATCACCCCTCCACTTT
TRBV4-1	-	TRBD1	TRBJ1-4	CASSQTGGQEKLFF	TGCGCCAGCAGCCAGACAGGGGGCCAGGAAAAACTGTTTTTT
TRBV28	-	TRBD2	TRBJ2-1	CASSPRPRDYVYNEQFF	TGTGCCAGCAGTCCAAGACCCCGGGACTATGTATACAATGAGCAGTTCTTC
TRBV12-5	-	TRBD1	TRBJ2-1	CASGLMDREYEQFF	TGTGCTAGTGGTTTGATGGACAGGGAATACGAGCAGTTCTTC
TRBV7-2	-	TRBD1	TRBJ1-2	CASTPLGQDYGYTF	TGTGCCAGCACCCCTCTCGGACAGGACTATGGCTACACCTTC
TRBV15	-	TRBD2	TRBJ2-1	CATSRLAGGPVTYNEQFF	TGTGCCACCAGCCGACTAGCGGGGGGGCCCGTTACCTACAATGAGCAGTTCTTC
TRBV4-1	-	-	TRBJ2-3	CASSQEVGAGSGTDTQYF	TGCGCCAGCAGCCAAGAGGTAGGCGCGGGGAGCGGCACAGATACGCAGTATTTT
TRBV6-5	-	-	TRBJ1-5	CASRTENQPQHF	TGTGCCAGCAGGACAGAGAATCAGCCCCAGCATTTT
TRBV5-4	-	-	TRBJ2-5	CASSFRETQYF	TGTGCCAGCAGCTTTCGGGAGACCCAGTACTTC
TRBV28	-	TRBD1	TRBJ1-6	CASSLTGTGVSSPLHF	TGTGCCAGCAGTTTAACAGGGACAGGGGTAAGCTCACCCCTCCACTTT